One sample yielded the 31 T cell receptor beta chains listed below, sequenced in a study of cytomegalovirus exposure and HLA in healthy donors. PCR primers comprised 60 Vbeta and 13 Jbeta primers. Clones were sequenced by immunoSEQ multiplex PCR, and TCRdb holds only the in-frame ones, with some missing. The sample table includes 100,000 to 150,000 clones. What was sequenced was PBMCs. The receptors come from a woman between 40 and 55 years old in good health and CMV-seronegative.

The genes are TRBV9 and TRBJ2-5; D is ambiguous. Gene TRBJ2-7 matches the end of the DNA better, so the J call may be wrong. Germline V lookup: CDR1 SGDLS, CDR2 YYNGEE. This CDR3 is built from 11 residues. The CDR3 DNA reads TGTGCCAGCAGCCCTCACTACGAGCAGTACTTC. Translation gives CASSPHYEQYF.

This chain uses TRBV28 with TRBJ2-3; D is possibly TRBD1 (6 bases). V gave up 7 bases and J gave up 1 base, with 9 bases separating them. Germline values: CDR1 MDHEN, CDR2 SYDVKM. This CDR3 spans 13 amino acids. This CDR3 reads CASNKGGTDTQYF. In DNA, the CDR3 is TGTGCCAGCAATAAGGGGGGCACAGATACGCAGTATTTT.

The V gene is TRBV28, the J gene TRBJ2-7; the match to TRBD1 covers 10 bases. This CDR3 has 15 amino acids. The germline gives CDR1 MDHEN, CDR2 SYDVKM. V was clipped by 5 bases and J by 6 bases; unmatched bases: 10. The CDR3 loop is CASSDTGTGVGEQYF. The CDR3 DNA sequence: TGTGCCAGCAGTGACACCGGGACAGGGGTCGGCGAGCAGTACTTC.

This chain connects TRBV19 to TRBJ2-1; tentatively, D is TRBD1 (6 bases). V was pared by 5 bases and J by 5 bases, with 10 bases between. The CDR3 spans 13 residues. Germline CDR1 is LNHDA and CDR2 is SQIVND (reference sequence). In DNA, the CDR3 is TGTGCCAGTAGTTCCGGGACAAACAATGAGCAGTTCTTC. Translating gives CASSSGTNNEQFF.

The chain combines TRBV6-5 with TRBJ1-5; D gene uncertain. V was cut by 8 bases and J by 1 base, with 15 bases left in between. The germline V gene has CDR1 MNHEY and CDR2 SVGAGI. The CDR3 loop spans 15 amino acids. CDR3 amino acids: CASQAGAGSNQPQHF. The CDR3 DNA is TGTGCCAGCCAGGCGGGCGCCGGGAGCAATCAGCCCCAGCATTTT.

The rearrangement links TRBV7-2 to TRBJ2-2; D is possibly TRBD2 (6 bases). The CDR3 has 14 residues. Germline CDR1 reads SGHTA; CDR2 reads FQGNSA. V lost 6 bases and J lost 2, with 10 bases in between. CDR3 bases: TGTGCCAGCAGGTGGGACTTAAACACCGGGGAGCTGTTTTTT. It specifies CASRWDLNTGELFF.

CDR3 loop: CASSLLTGNYGYTF. The CDR3 DNA reads as TGTGCCAGCAGCTTATTGACGGGAAACTATGGCTACACCTTC. The V gene is TRBV7-9, the J gene TRBJ1-2; D remains ambiguous. Trimming shortened V by 2 bases and J by 2 bases, and 9 bases separated the two germline ends. The CDR3 length is 14 residues. The germline V gene encodes CDR1 SEHNR and CDR2 FQNEAQ (reference sequence).

The V gene is TRBV4-1, the J gene TRBJ2-3, with unresolved D. The length of the CDR3 is 15 residues. Germline loops: CDR1 MGHRA, CDR2 YSYEKL. V lost 1 base and J 1 base, leaving 9 bases between the germline ends. The CDR3 here is CASSQGHPRTDTQYF. The CDR3 nucleotides are TGCGCCAGCAGCCAAGGGCACCCGCGCACAGATACGCAGTATTTT.

V usage is TRBV28 and J usage is TRBJ1-5, with D perhaps TRBD1 (6 bases). The ends were cut back, 2 bases at V and 4 bases at J, with 9 bases in the middle. Germline CDR1 is MDHEN and CDR2 is SYDVKM. CDR3 size: 14 residues. CDR3 bases: TGTGCCAGCAGTTTAGTCAGGGGAAATCAGCCCCAGCATTTT. Translated: CASSLVRGNQPQHF.

The J gene is TRBJ2-6, the V gene TRBV19, with D possibly being TRBD1 (6 bases). Per germline, CDR1 LNHDA and CDR2 SQIVND (reference sequence). V was pared by 5 bases and J by 2 bases, with 13 bases between. The CDR3 consists of 16 residues. The CDR3 protein is CASSADRLAGANVLTF. CDR3 coding DNA: TGTGCCAGTAGTGCAGACAGGCTAGCTGGGGCCAACGTCCTGACTTTC.

This rearrangement joins TRBV19 to TRBJ1-1, with D tentatively TRBD1 (5 bases). Germline V gene sequence: CDR1 LNHDA, CDR2 SQIVND (reference sequence). The CDR3 totals 14 residues. The V end was cut by 3 bases, the J end by 1 base, with 9 bases between. CDR3: CASSIQGSNTEAFF. The CDR3 nucleotides read TGTGCCAGTAGTATTCAGGGATCGAACACTGAAGCTTTCTTT.

The rearrangement links TRBV19 to TRBJ2-1, with 7 bases matching TRBD1. The CDR3 has 15 amino acids. Germline lookup yields CDR1 LNHDA and CDR2 SQIVND (reference sequence). V gave up 5 bases and J gave up 5 bases; unmatched junction bases: 9. The CDR3 spells CASSPDRERDNEQFF. As DNA, the CDR3 is TGTGCCAGTAGTCCCGACAGGGAAAGGGACAATGAGCAGTTCTTC.

The chain joins TRBV5-6 to TRBJ2-2, with TRBD1 as a possible D gene (6 bases). V lost 0 bases and J 12 bases, leaving 9 bases between the germline ends. The CDR3 runs to 12 residues. Germline CDR1 is SGHDT and CDR2 is YYEEEE. The CDR3 DNA reads TGTGCCAGCAGCTTGGTGGGGGCGAAGCTGTTTTTT. Its protein product is CASSLVGAKLFF.

This chain connects TRBV27 to TRBJ1-2, with D perhaps TRBD1 (6 bases). Between the trimmed V and J ends, which lost 6 bases and 8 bases, there was a span of 22 bases. CDR1 and CDR2 (germline): MNHEY, SMNVEV (reference sequence). This CDR3 is 15 amino acids long. Written as DNA, the CDR3 is TGTGCCAGCAGAGGGGGGGGCACCGCTGTCGGGGGCTACACCTTC. It specifies CASRGGGTAVGGYTF.

Here the CDR3 reads CASRALAGNADTQYF. CDR3 coding DNA: TGCGCCAGCAGAGCCCTAGCGGGGAATGCAGATACGCAGTATTTT. V and J are TRBV5-1 and TRBJ2-3; 9 bases line up with TRBD2. Germline CDR1 SGHRS, CDR2 YFSETQ. The CDR3 has 15 amino acids. After removal of 5 bases from V and 4 bases from J, the junction contained 8 bases not matched to a gene. The whole variable domain, remainder taken from reference TRBV5-1 and TRBJ2-3, is KAGVTQTPRYLIKTRGQQVTLSCSPISGHRSVSWYQQTPGQGLQFLFEYFSETQRNKGNFPGRFSGRQFSNSRSEMNVSTLELGDSALYLCASRALAGNADTQYFGPGTRLTVL.

J is TRBJ2-2 and V is TRBV9; 7 nucleotides align to TRBD2. J gave up 1 base and V 3 bases, and 6 bases lay outside the gene matches. This CDR3 is 16 amino acids long. The germline V gene encodes CDR1 SGDLS and CDR2 YYNGEE. The CDR3 spells CASSGRGRGNTGELFF. The CDR3 coding sequence is TGTGCCAGCAGCGGACGGGGGAGGGGGAACACCGGGGAGCTGTTTTTT.

V and J are TRBV10-3 and TRBJ1-2; D ambiguous. CDR3 length: 11 amino acids. Germline values: CDR1 ENHRY, CDR2 SYGVKD. Trimming took off 6 bases at V and 4 bases at J, with 6 bases between the two ends. CDR3 nucleotide sequence: TGTGCCATCAGCACAGCCTATGGCTACACCTTC. It translates to CAISTAYGYTF.

CDR3 loop: CAIGGKQGASFSGNTIYF. CDR3 DNA sequence: TGTGCCATCGGTGGAAAACAGGGGGCCTCTTTCTCTGGAAACACCATATATTTT. The gene calls are TRBV10-3 and TRBJ1-3; 9 bases are shared with TRBD1. Germline CDR1 is ENHRY and CDR2 is SYGVKD. This CDR3 is built from 18 residues. Trimming cost V 8 bases and J 0 bases; bases outside gene matches: 14.

Here the CDR3 DNA reads TGTGCCAGCAGTTACGATAGCAGGGGGCAGGTCACTGAAGCTTTCTTT. As protein: CASSYDSRGQVTEAFF. The chain has TRBV6-5 and TRBJ1-1; 8 bases agree with TRBD1. This CDR3 contains 16 residues. V dropped 2 bases and J dropped 4; count of bases not matched to a gene: 9. Germline CDR1 is MNHEY and CDR2 is SVGAGI.

V is TRBV5-4 and J is TRBJ1-4; weak D call: TRBD1 (5 bases). CDR3 length: 15 amino acids. The germline gives CDR1 SGHNT, CDR2 YYREEE (reference sequence). With 1 base removed from V and 2 bases from J, the gap between germline ends came to 9 bases. This chain's CDR3 is CASSLYGGTNEKLFF. CDR3 in DNA: TGTGCCAGCAGCTTGTACGGGGGGACTAATGAAAAACTGTTTTTT.

This chain uses TRBV7-9 with TRBJ1-1; D gene ambiguous. Trimming cost V 1 base and J 1 base, with 7 bases left between them. The CDR3 contains 14 residues. Germline assignment: CDR1 SEHNR and CDR2 FQNEAQ (reference sequence). For the CDR3, the DNA is TGTGCCAGCAGCTTAGGCCAGGAGAACACTGAAGCTTTCTTT. Translated: CASSLGQENTEAFF.

The chain employs TRBV5-1 and TRBJ2-3, with D tentatively TRBD2 (6 bases). The germline CDR1 and CDR2 sequences are SGHRS and YFSETQ. The V gene lost 1 base and the J gene lost 3 bases, with 9 bases spanning the gap. There are 14 residues in the CDR3. CDR3: CASSLTLATDTQYF. In DNA form, the CDR3 reads TGCGCCAGCAGCTTGACACTAGCTACAGATACGCAGTATTTT.

This chain joins TRBV5-1 and TRBJ2-1; 7 bases match TRBD1. CDR3 size: 13 residues. The V gene's germline CDR1 is SGHRS and CDR2 YFSETQ. V dropped 2 bases and J dropped 7; count of bases not matched to a gene: 3. DNA for the CDR3: TGCGCCAGCAGCTTCGACAGGGCTAATGAGCAGTTCTTC. It yields the protein CASSFDRANEQFF.

The chain is built from TRBV9 and TRBJ2-3; tentatively, D is TRBD2 (7 bases). Trimming pared 7 bases from V and 3 bases from J, leaving 15 bases between. CDR1 and CDR2 from the germline V gene are SGDLS and YYNGEE. CDR3 length: 14 residues. The DNA for the CDR3 is TGTGCCAGCGCGAGGGGGGGGACTACAGATACGCAGTATTTT. Its translation is CASARGGTTDTQYF.

The rearrangement uses TRBV4-1 and TRBJ1-3, with 9 bases aligning to TRBD1. CDR3 size: 16 residues. Germline CDR1 MGHRA, CDR2 YSYEKL. V lost 5 bases and J lost 2; bases outside the gene matches: 7. The CDR3 DNA is TGCGCCAGCAGCTACACCGGGACAGGGACTGGAAACACCATATATTTT. Translation: CASSYTGTGTGNTIYF.

CDR3 region: CASSLKGEDTQYF. The CDR3 nucleotides read TGTGCCAGCAGCTTGAAAGGGGAAGATACGCAGTATTTT. The rearrangement uses TRBV5-6 and TRBJ2-3, with D perhaps TRBD1 (5 bases). The CDR3 covers 13 residues. V lost 1 base and J 5 bases, leaving 8 bases between the germline ends. From germline, CDR1 is SGHDT and CDR2 YYEEEE.

The gene calls are TRBV14 and TRBJ2-2, with D perhaps matching TRBD1 (6 bases). CDR1 and CDR2 from the germline V gene are SGHDN and FVKESK. The CDR3 runs to 16 residues. V lost 1 base, J lost 5 bases, and 14 bases lay in between. The DNA of the CDR3 is TGTGCCAGCAGCCAAGGGCCGGGACAACGAACCGGGGAGCTGTTTTTT. Residues: CASSQGPGQRTGELFF.

V usage is TRBV5-1 and J usage is TRBJ2-5; a weak D match, TRBD2 (6 bases). V dropped 7 bases and J dropped 5 bases, with 21 bases sitting between them. The CDR3 runs 15 residues. CDR1 and CDR2 (germline): SGHRS, YFSETQ. The CDR3 DNA reads TGCGCCAGCCGAGCCGGGACTTCGGGTCTGGAGACCCAGTACTTC. It codes for CASRAGTSGLETQYF.

This chain joins TRBV6-5 and TRBJ1-2; 8 bases align to TRBD1. Germline CDR1 and CDR2: MNHEY and SVGAGI. The CDR3 totals 15 residues. J was trimmed by 7 bases and V by 6 bases; bases with no gene match: 13. CDR3 nucleotide sequence: TGTGCCAGCAGCCTCCGTCAAGGGACAGGAGGTGGCTACACCTTC. Translation: CASSLRQGTGGGYTF.

The V gene is TRBV6-1, the J gene TRBJ2-7; 7 positions agree with TRBD1. CDR3 length: 18 amino acids. Germline CDR1 reads MNHNS; CDR2 reads SASEGT. V lost 4 bases and J lost 1; bases outside the gene matches: 16. The CDR3, as DNA: TGTGCCAGCAGTGTCCATTCGCCCATACAGGGGAAGTCCTACGAGCAGTACTTC. Its protein is CASSVHSPIQGKSYEQYF.

In DNA form, the CDR3 reads TGTGCCAGTGGAACAGGAGAGGCGACTGAAGCTTTCTTT. Its translation: CASGTGEATEAFF. This chain joins TRBV19 and TRBJ1-1; TRBD1 is a possible D gene (5 bases). This CDR3 contains 13 residues. The V gene lost 8 bases and the J gene lost 5 bases, with 15 bases spanning the gap. Germline CDR1 LNHDA, CDR2 SQIVND (reference sequence).